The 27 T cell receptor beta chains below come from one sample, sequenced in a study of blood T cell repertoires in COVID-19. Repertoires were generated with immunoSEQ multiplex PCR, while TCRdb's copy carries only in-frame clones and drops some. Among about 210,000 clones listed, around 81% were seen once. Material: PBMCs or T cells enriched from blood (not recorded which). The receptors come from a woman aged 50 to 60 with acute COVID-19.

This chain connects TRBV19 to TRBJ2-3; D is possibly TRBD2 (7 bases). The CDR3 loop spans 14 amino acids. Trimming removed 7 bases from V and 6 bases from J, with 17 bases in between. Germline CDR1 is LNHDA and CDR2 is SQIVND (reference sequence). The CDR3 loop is CASTLGGAADTQYF. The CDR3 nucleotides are TGTGCCAGTACCCTAGGGGGGGCCGCGGATACGCAGTATTTT.

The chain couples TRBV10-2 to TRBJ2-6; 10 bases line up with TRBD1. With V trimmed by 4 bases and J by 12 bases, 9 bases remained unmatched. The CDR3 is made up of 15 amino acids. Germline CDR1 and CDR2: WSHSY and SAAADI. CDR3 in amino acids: CASSGSGQGNLVLTF. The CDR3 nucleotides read TGCGCCAGCAGTGGCTCGGGACAGGGGAATCTCGTCCTGACTTTC.

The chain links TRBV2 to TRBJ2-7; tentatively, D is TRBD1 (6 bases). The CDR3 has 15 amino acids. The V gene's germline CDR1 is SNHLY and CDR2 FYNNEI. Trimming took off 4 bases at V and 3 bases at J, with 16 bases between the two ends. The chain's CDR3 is CASSASGTPNYEQYF. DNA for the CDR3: TGTGCCAGCAGTGCGTCGGGGACACCAAACTACGAGCAGTACTTC.

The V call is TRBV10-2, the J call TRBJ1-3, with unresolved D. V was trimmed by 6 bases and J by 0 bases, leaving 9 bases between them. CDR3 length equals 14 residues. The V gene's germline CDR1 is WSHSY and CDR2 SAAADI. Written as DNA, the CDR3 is TGCGCCAGCAGCCAATCGGGCTCTGGAAACACCATATATTTT. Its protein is CASSQSGSGNTIYF.

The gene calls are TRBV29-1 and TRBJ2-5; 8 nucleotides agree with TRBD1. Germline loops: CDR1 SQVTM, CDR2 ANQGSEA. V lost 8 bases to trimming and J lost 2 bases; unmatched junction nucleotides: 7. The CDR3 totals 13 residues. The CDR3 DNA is TGCAGCTTTCGGACAGGGACTCAAGAGACCCAGTACTTC. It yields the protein CSFRTGTQETQYF. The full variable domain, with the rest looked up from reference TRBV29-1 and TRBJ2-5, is SAVISQKPSRDICQRGTSLTIQCQVDSQVTMMFWYRQQPGQSLTLIATANQGSEATYESGFVIDKFPISRPNLTFSTLTVSNMSPEDSSIYLCSFRTGTQETQYFGPGTRLLVL.

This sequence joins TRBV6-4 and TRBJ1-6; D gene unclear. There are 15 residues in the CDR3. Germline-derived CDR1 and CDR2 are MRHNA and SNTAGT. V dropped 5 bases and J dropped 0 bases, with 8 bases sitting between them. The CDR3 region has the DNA TGTGCCAGCAGTTCGGAGGGCTCCTATAATTCACCCCTCCACTTT. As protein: CASSSEGSYNSPLHF.

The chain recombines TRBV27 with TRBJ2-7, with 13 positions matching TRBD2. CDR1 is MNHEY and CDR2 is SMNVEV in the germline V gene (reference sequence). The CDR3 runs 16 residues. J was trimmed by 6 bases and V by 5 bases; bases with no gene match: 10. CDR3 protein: CASSLYRLAGGPEQYF. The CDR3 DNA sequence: TGTGCCAGCAGTCTATATCGACTAGCGGGGGGACCCGAGCAGTACTTC.

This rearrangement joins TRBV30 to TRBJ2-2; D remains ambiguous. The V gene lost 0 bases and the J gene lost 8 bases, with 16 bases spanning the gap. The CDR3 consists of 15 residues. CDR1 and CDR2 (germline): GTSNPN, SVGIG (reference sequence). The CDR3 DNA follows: TGTGCCTGGAGTGTACCCTCTGTAAGAGAAGGGGAGCTGTTTTTT. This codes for CAWSVPSVREGELFF.

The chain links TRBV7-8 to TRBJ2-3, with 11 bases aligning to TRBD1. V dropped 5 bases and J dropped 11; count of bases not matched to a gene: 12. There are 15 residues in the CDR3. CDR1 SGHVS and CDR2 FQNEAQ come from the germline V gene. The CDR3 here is CASSPRDRGTYRQYF. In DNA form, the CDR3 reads TGTGCCAGCAGCCCCCGGGACAGGGGGACATATAGGCAGTATTTT. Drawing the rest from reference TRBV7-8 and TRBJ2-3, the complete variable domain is GAGVSQSPRYKVAKRGQDVALRCDPISGHVSLFWYQQALGQGPEFLTYFQNEAQLDKSGLPSDRFFAERPEGSVSTLKIQRTQQEDSAVYLCASSPRDRGTYRQYFGPGTRLTVL.

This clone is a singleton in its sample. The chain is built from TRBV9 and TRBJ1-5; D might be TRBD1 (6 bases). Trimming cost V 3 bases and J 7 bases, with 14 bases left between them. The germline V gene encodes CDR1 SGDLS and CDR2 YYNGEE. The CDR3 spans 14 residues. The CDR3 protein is CASSAQGSGQPQHF. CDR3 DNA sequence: TGTGCCAGCAGCGCGCAGGGGAGCGGCCAGCCCCAGCATTTT.

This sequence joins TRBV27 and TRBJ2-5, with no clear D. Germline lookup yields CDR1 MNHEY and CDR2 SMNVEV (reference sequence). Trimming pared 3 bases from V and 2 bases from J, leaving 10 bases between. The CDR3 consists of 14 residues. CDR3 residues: CASSLRQSQETQYF. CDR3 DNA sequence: TGTGCCAGCAGTTTGCGGCAGTCACAAGAGACCCAGTACTTC.

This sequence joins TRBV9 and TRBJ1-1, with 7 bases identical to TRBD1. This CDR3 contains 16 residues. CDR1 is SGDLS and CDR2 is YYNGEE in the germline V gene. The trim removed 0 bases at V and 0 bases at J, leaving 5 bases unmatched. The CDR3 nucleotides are TGTGCCAGCAGCGTAGATCAGGGGGTAATGAACACTGAAGCTTTCTTT. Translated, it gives CASSVDQGVMNTEAFF.

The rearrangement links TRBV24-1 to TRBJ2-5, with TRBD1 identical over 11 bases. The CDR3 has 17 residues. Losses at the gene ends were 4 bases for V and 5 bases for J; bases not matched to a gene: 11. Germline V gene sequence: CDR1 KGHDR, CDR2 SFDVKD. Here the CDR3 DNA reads TGTGCCACCAGTGACGCGCCGGGACAGGGGGTTTTTGAGACCCAGTACTTC. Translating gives CATSDAPGQGVFETQYF.

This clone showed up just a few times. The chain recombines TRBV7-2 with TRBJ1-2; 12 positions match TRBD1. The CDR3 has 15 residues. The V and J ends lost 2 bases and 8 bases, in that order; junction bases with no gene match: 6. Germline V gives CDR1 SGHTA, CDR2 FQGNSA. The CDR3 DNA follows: TGTGCCAGCAGCTTACTAAGGGACAGGGGGCCAGGCTACACCTTC. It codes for CASSLLRDRGPGYTF.

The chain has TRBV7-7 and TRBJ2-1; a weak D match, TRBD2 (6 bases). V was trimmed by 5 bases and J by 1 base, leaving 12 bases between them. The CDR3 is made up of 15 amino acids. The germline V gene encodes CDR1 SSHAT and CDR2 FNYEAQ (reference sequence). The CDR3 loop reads CASSPLAASYNEQFF. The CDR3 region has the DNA TGTGCCAGCAGCCCGTTAGCGGCTTCCTACAATGAGCAGTTCTTC.

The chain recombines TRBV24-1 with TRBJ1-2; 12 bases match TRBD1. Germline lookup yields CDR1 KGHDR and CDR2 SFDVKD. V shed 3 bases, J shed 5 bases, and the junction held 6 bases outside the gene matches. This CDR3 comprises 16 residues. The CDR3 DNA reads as TGTGCCACCAGTGATGCCGGGACAGGGGGCCGATATGGCTACACCTTC. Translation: CATSDAGTGGRYGYTF.

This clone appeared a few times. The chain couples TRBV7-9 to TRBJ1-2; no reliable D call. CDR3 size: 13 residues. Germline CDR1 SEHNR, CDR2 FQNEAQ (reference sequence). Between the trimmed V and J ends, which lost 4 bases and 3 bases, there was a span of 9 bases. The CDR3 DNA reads TGTGCCAGCAGCTCTTTTGAGGACTATGGCTACACCTTC. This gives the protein CASSSFEDYGYTF.

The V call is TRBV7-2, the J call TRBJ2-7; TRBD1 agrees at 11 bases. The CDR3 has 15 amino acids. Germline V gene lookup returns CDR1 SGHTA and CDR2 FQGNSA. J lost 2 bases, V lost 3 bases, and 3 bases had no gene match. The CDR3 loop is CASSFGQGAPYEQYF. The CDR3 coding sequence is TGTGCCAGCAGCTTTGGACAGGGGGCTCCCTACGAGCAGTACTTC.

Here the CDR3 reads CASSESRGSHGYTF. The CDR3 bases are TGCGCCAGCAGTGAGTCGAGGGGGAGTCATGGCTACACCTTC. The genes are TRBV10-1 and TRBJ1-2, with a possible D match to TRBD1 (6 bases). From germline, CDR1 is WNHNN and CDR2 SYGVQD (reference sequence). The CDR3 loop spans 14 amino acids. Trimming pared 0 bases from V and 6 bases from J, leaving 11 bases between.

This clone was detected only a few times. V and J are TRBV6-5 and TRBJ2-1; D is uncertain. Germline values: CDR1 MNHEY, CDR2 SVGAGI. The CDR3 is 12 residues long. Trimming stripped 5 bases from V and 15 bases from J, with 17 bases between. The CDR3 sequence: CASSRLLGDRFF. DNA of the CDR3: TGTGCCAGCAGTAGACTTCTTGGAGATCGGTTCTTC.

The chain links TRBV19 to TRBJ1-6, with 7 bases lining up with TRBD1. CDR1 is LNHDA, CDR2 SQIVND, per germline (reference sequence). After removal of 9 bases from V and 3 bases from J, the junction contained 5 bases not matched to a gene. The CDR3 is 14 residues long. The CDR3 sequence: CASSTGNYNSPLHF. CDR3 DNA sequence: TGTGCCAGCTCGACAGGGAACTATAATTCACCCCTCCACTTT.

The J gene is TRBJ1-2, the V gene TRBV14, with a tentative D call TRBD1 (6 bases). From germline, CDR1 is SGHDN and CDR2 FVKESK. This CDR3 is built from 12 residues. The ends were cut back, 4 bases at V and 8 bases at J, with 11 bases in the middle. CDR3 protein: CASSPQGLGYTF. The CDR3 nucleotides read TGTGCCAGCAGCCCCCAGGGGCTAGGCTACACCTTC.

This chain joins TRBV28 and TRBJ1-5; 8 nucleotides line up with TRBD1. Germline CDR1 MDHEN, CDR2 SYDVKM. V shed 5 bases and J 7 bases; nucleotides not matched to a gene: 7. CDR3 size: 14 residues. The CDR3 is CASSTNRGRQPQHF. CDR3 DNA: TGTGCCAGCAGTACAAACAGGGGGAGGCAGCCCCAGCATTTT.

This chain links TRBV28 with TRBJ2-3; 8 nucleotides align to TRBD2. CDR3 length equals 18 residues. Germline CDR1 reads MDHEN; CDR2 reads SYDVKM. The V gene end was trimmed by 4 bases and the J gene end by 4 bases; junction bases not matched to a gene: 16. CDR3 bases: TGTGCCAGCAGTTCTAGCCCGAGGGGCGGGGGGTGGTCAGATACGCAGTATTTT. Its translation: CASSSSPRGGGWSDTQYF.

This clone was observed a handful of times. The CDR3 bases are TGCGCCAGCAGCGCGAACAGGGTGGGGAACACTGAAGCTTTCTTT. Translated: CASSANRVGNTEAFF. The V gene is TRBV5-1, the J gene TRBJ1-1, with D perhaps matching TRBD1 (6 bases). Germline V gene lookup returns CDR1 SGHRS and CDR2 YFSETQ. This CDR3 contains 15 residues. The V end lost 4 bases, the J end lost 1 base, and 14 bases lay between the germline ends.

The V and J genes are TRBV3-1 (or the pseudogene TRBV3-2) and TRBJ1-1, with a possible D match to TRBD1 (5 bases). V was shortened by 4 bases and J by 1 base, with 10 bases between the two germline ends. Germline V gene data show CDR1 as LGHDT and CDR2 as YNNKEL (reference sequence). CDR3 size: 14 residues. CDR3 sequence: CASSRSGGNTEAFF. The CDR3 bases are TGTGCCAGCAGCCGATCGGGGGGGAACACTGAAGCTTTCTTT.

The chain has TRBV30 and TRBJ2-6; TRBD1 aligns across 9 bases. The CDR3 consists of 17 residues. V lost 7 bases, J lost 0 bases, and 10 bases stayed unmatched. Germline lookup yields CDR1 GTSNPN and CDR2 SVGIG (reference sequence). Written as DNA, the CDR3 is TGTGCCTCCGGCCCGGGACAGGGTCTCTCTGGGGCCAACGTCCTGACTTTC. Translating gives CASGPGQGLSGANVLTF. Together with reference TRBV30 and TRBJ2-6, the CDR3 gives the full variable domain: SQTIHQWPATLVQPVGSPLSLECTVEGTSNPNLYWYRQAAGRGLQLLFYSVGIGQISSEVPQNLSASRPQDRQFILSSKKLLLSDSGFYLCASGPGQGLSGANVLTFGAGSRLTVL.